Each of the 31 T cell receptor beta chains below was sequenced from the same sample in a study of lymphopenia after photon versus proton radiotherapy (dated by TCRdb to about 2019). Library prep was done by the immunoSEQ multiplex PCR assay. TCRdb obtained this table from immuneACCESS and retained in-frame rearrangements with V and J assigned. These tables miss some clones; where compared with another copy, unresolved V genes account for less than half of the shortfall, and the remainder is unexplained. The sample table shows tens of thousands of clones, and just over 85% are seen once. The ten largest clones represent 10% of the sample. The material sequenced was peripheral blood, taken from a patient treated with proton-based radiotherapy. The receptors shown here come from an older woman with pancreatic cancer. Some clones in this sample may be carry-over from other donors' samples.

This sequence joins TRBV27 and TRBJ1-2; 7 bases agree with TRBD1. The CDR3 runs to 14 residues. The ends lost 6 bases at V and 2 bases at J; junction bases unmatched: 6. CDR1 and CDR2 from the germline V gene are MNHEY and SMNVEV (reference sequence). The CDR3 region is CASRSETGNYGYTF. CDR3 bases: TGTGCCAGCAGATCAGAGACAGGGAACTATGGCTACACCTTC.

This chain joins TRBV6-5 and TRBJ2-5; no definite D call. CDR1 MNHEY and CDR2 SVGAGI come from the germline V gene. The CDR3 covers 13 residues. With 5 bases removed from V and 4 bases from J, the gap between germline ends came to 11 bases. The DNA of the CDR3 is TGTGCCAGCAGTCCCGACCGCGGAGAGACCCAGTACTTC. As protein: CASSPDRGETQYF.

V is TRBV7-9 and J is TRBJ2-7; 7 bases agree with TRBD2. V was pared by 3 bases and J by 4 bases, with 6 bases of the junction left unmatched. The CDR3 covers 14 residues. Germline loops: CDR1 SEHNR, CDR2 FQNEAQ (reference sequence). CDR3 nucleotide sequence: TGTGCCAGCAGCTTCGCGGGAGCGCCTTACGAGCAGTACTTC. This gives the protein CASSFAGAPYEQYF. Full variable domain (rest looked up from reference TRBV7-9 and TRBJ2-7): DTGVSQNPRHKITKRGQNVTFRCDPISEHNRLYWYRQTLGQGPEFLTYFQNEAQLEKSRLLSDRFSAERPKGSFSTLEIQRTEQGDSAMYLCASSFAGAPYEQYFGPGTRLTVT.

This clone was seen a single time. CDR3 protein: CASSQLAGTNYEQYF. CDR3 nucleotide sequence: TGTGCCAGCAGTCAACTCGCCGGGACGAACTACGAGCAGTACTTC. The V call is TRBV7-9, the J call TRBJ2-7; the D gene could be TRBD1 or TRBD2 (5 bases each). CDR1 is SEHNR and CDR2 is FQNEAQ in the germline V gene (reference sequence). CDR3 size: 15 residues. Trimming shortened V by 6 bases and J by 3 bases, and 18 bases separated the two germline ends.

This CDR3 is CASSSPFDRAAEAFF. The DNA of the CDR3 is TGTGCCAGCAGCTCCCCCTTCGACAGGGCGGCTGAAGCTTTCTTT. This rearrangement joins TRBV7-9 to TRBJ1-1; TRBD1 matches 7 bases. The V gene's germline CDR1 is SEHNR and CDR2 FQNEAQ (reference sequence). This CDR3 spans 15 amino acids. The junction had 11 bases not matched to a gene; V was cut back by 4 bases and J by 6 bases.

The chain has TRBV7-2 and TRBJ2-2; 7 bases are shared with TRBD2. Trimming at V came to 4 bases and at J to 3 bases, leaving 2 bases not matched to a gene. The germline CDR1 and CDR2 sequences are SGHTA and FQGNSA. The length of the CDR3 is 14 residues. The CDR3: CASSWGGDTGELFF. In DNA, the CDR3 is TGTGCCAGCAGCTGGGGAGGGGACACCGGGGAGCTGTTTTTT.

This chain links TRBV27 with TRBJ1-5; 7 bases match TRBD1. This CDR3 contains 18 residues. From germline, CDR1 is MNHEY and CDR2 SMNVEV (reference sequence). V lost 0 bases, J lost 0 bases, and 8 bases stayed unmatched. The CDR3 is CASSLSQRGQYSNQPQHF. The CDR3, as DNA: TGTGCCAGCAGTTTATCGCAACGGGGACAGTATAGCAATCAGCCCCAGCATTTT.

This clone is a singleton in its sample. The CDR3 here is CASTPGFRGDTEAFF. The CDR3 DNA reads as TGTGCCAGCACTCCAGGGTTCAGGGGGGACACTGAAGCTTTCTTT. The chain has TRBV6-5 and TRBJ1-1, with 7 nucleotides matching TRBD1. The germline V gene encodes CDR1 MNHEY and CDR2 SVGAGI. The length of the CDR3 is 15 residues. After removal of 7 bases from V and 3 bases from J, the junction contained 11 bases not matched to a gene.

This clone was seen once. The chain has TRBV10-3 and TRBJ2-7; the D gene is possibly TRBD2 (5 bases). Trimming removed 0 bases from V and 5 bases from J, with 8 bases in between. In germline, CDR1 is ENHRY, CDR2 SYGVKD. This CDR3 spans 13 amino acids. The CDR3 protein is CAISESPGNEQYF. The DNA for the CDR3 is TGTGCCATCAGTGAGTCGCCGGGGAACGAGCAGTACTTC.

This chain uses TRBV11-2 with TRBJ2-6; 10 bases align to TRBD1. This CDR3 contains 19 residues. The junction had 5 bases not matched to a gene; V was cut back by 0 bases and J by 0 bases. The V gene's germline CDR1 is SGHAT and CDR2 FQNNGV. The CDR3 sequence: CASSLDPGTGVSGANVLTF. CDR3 bases: TGTGCCAGCAGCTTAGATCCCGGGACAGGGGTCTCTGGGGCCAACGTCCTGACTTTC.

The chain uses TRBV7-2 and TRBJ2-7; D gene unclear. Trimming shortened V by 3 bases and J by 2 bases, and 11 bases separated the two germline ends. The V gene's germline CDR1 is SGHTA and CDR2 FQGNSA. The CDR3 length is 14 residues. This CDR3 reads CASSFEARTYEQYF. The CDR3 coding sequence is TGTGCCAGCAGCTTTGAGGCTAGAACCTACGAGCAGTACTTC.

The chain recombines TRBV6-5 with TRBJ1-5; a possible D gene is TRBD1 (6 bases). Trimming cost V 4 bases and J 4 bases, with 8 bases left between them. The germline CDR1 and CDR2 sequences are MNHEY and SVGAGI. CDR3 length equals 13 residues. The CDR3 region has the DNA TGTGCCAGCAGTTCGCAGGGGAATCAGCCCCAGCATTTT. Protein: CASSSQGNQPQHF.

This clone was observed a single time. The chain recombines TRBV28 with TRBJ2-5, with D perhaps given as TRBD1 or TRBD2 (7 bases each). CDR3 length equals 14 residues. The V gene's germline CDR1 is MDHEN and CDR2 SYDVKM. Trimming removed 5 bases at V and 3 bases at J, with 13 bases between. The CDR3 sequence is CASSEQGREETQYF. The CDR3 DNA follows: TGTGCCAGCAGTGAACAGGGGAGGGAAGAGACCCAGTACTTC.

The J gene is TRBJ2-1, the V gene TRBV14; D not certain. There are 13 residues in the CDR3. V lost 1 base, J lost 4 bases, and 5 bases lay in between. Germline CDR1 and CDR2: SGHDN and FVKESK. The chain's CDR3 is CASSQVWYNEQFF. CDR3 in DNA: TGTGCCAGCAGCCAAGTTTGGTACAATGAGCAGTTCTTC.

The chain uses TRBV9 and TRBJ2-2; D is unresolved. V lost 3 bases to trimming and J lost 5 bases, with 5 bases between them. Looked up from germline, CDR1 is SGDLS and CDR2 is YYNGEE. This CDR3 spans 12 amino acids. CDR3 sequence: CASSEWTGELFF. CDR3 sequence (DNA): TGTGCCAGCAGCGAGTGGACCGGGGAGCTGTTTTTT.

V is TRBV11-3 and J is TRBJ2-7; 9 bases are shared with TRBD1. The germline CDR1 and CDR2 sequences are SGHNT and YENEEA. The CDR3 covers 15 residues. The V and J ends lost 5 bases and 3 bases, in that order; junction bases with no gene match: 8. The CDR3 DNA is TGTGCCAGCAGCCCCCGGGACAGGGTTGTCTACGAGCAGTACTTC. Translation gives CASSPRDRVVYEQYF.

The chain is built from TRBV7-2 and TRBJ2-6; possible D gene TRBD1, 5 bases. Per germline, CDR1 SGHTA and CDR2 FQGNSA. The CDR3 loop spans 16 amino acids. V was shortened by 2 bases and J by 1 base, with 9 bases between the two germline ends. Here the CDR3 reads CASSLSTASGANVLTF. The CDR3 DNA reads TGTGCCAGCAGCTTATCGACAGCTTCTGGGGCCAACGTCCTGACTTTC. Complete variable domain (other parts from reference TRBV7-2 and TRBJ2-6): GAGVSQSPSNKVTEKGKDVELRCDPISGHTALYWYRQSLGQGLEFLIYFQGNSAPDKSGLPSDRFSAERTGGSVSTLTIQRTQQEDSAVYLCASSLSTASGANVLTFGAGSRLTVL.

The CDR3 coding sequence is TGTGCCAGCAGGACAGGGGGCTCTGGCTATGGCTACACCTTC. Its protein product is CASRTGGSGYGYTF. The rearrangement links TRBV7-1 to TRBJ1-2, with 10 bases matching TRBD1. TRBV7-1 is assigned to the ORF class and has an uncertain function. This CDR3 comprises 14 residues. V gave up 6 bases and J gave up 4 bases; unmatched junction bases: 5.

The chain uses TRBV6-6 and TRBJ2-4, with 9 bases fitting TRBD1. Germline V gene lookup returns CDR1 MNHNY and CDR2 SVGAGI (reference sequence). The CDR3 runs 15 residues. Losses at the gene ends were 7 bases for V and 9 bases for J; bases not matched to a gene: 13. For the CDR3, the DNA is TGTGCCAGCACCGACTTCGGGACAGGGTTTGTCATTCAGTACTTC. Translated, it gives CASTDFGTGFVIQYF.

The chain is built from TRBV28 and TRBJ1-2, with a weak D call TRBD1 (6 bases). From germline, CDR1 is MDHEN and CDR2 SYDVKM. This CDR3 contains 14 residues. V was cut by 3 bases and J by 6 bases, with 14 bases left in between. The CDR3 region is CASSFISGQNGYTF. CDR3 sequence (DNA): TGTGCCAGCAGTTTTATTTCGGGACAAAATGGCTACACCTTC.

The gene calls are TRBV4-3 and TRBJ2-1; TRBD1 matches 9 bases. Germline V CDR1 and CDR2: LGHNA, YSLEER. The CDR3 is 14 amino acids. The V gene end was trimmed by 5 bases and the J gene end by 5 bases; junction bases not matched to a gene: 4. CDR3: CASSKRTGDNEQFF. The CDR3 region has the DNA TGCGCCAGCAGCAAAAGGACAGGGGACAATGAGCAGTTCTTC.

The chain carries TRBV28 and TRBJ1-4, with 7 nucleotides matching TRBD1. Germline CDR1 is MDHEN and CDR2 is SYDVKM. The CDR3 covers 12 residues. J lost 8 bases, V lost 9 bases, and 6 bases had no gene match. CDR3 loop: CASQGVGEKLFF. The CDR3 bases are TGTGCCAGTCAGGGGGTCGGAGAAAAACTGTTTTTT.

The chain is built from TRBV7-9 and TRBJ2-7, with 8 bases that match TRBD1. Germline loops: CDR1 SEHNR, CDR2 FQNEAQ (reference sequence). V lost 2 bases to trimming and J lost 5 bases; unmatched junction nucleotides: 11. This CDR3 region has 16 residues. CDR3 DNA sequence: TGTGCCAGCAGCTTATTTCTAGGACAGGGACCCCACGAGCAGTACTTC. This sequence encodes CASSLFLGQGPHEQYF.

The rearrangement joins TRBV2 to TRBJ2-1, with TRBD2 matching 8 bases. Germline CDR1 is SNHLY and CDR2 is FYNNEI. This CDR3 has 13 amino acids. After removal of 8 bases from V and 6 bases from J, the junction contained 6 bases not matched to a gene. This chain's CDR3 is CASLKRELNEQFF. CDR3 nucleotides: TGTGCCAGCCTCAAGCGGGAGCTCAATGAGCAGTTCTTC.

The CDR3 loop is CASSYTTGDTEAFF. The CDR3 DNA is TGTGCCAGCAGTTACACCACAGGGGACACTGAAGCTTTCTTT. The chain couples TRBV6-6 to TRBJ1-1; 7 bases match TRBD1. J gave up 3 bases and V 2 bases, and 3 bases lay outside the gene matches. The germline gives CDR1 MNHNY, CDR2 SVGAGI (reference sequence). This CDR3 is 14 amino acids long.

This clone was observed a few times. This chain joins TRBV7-3 and TRBJ2-7; D is ambiguous. Per the germline V gene, CDR1 is SGHTA and CDR2 is FQGTGA. With 5 bases removed from V and 0 bases from J, the gap between germline ends came to 8 bases. The CDR3 totals 13 residues. CDR3: CASSPPNSYEQYF. CDR3 coding DNA: TGTGCCAGCAGCCCCCCGAACTCCTACGAGCAGTACTTC.

This clone was detected only once. The rearrangement joins TRBV7-3 to TRBJ1-1; D perhaps matches TRBD1 (6 bases). The CDR3 totals 13 residues. V gave up 5 bases and J gave up 4 bases, with 11 bases separating them. Germline assignment: CDR1 SGHTA and CDR2 FQGTGA. The CDR3 DNA sequence: TGTGCCAGCAGCCCTCTGGGGGCCACTGAAGCTTTCTTT. This translates into CASSPLGATEAFF.

The chain links TRBV4-1 to TRBJ2-2; TRBD1 aligns across 8 bases. Germline assignment: CDR1 MGHRA and CDR2 YSYEKL. There are 19 residues in the CDR3. J was trimmed by 4 bases and V by 5 bases; bases with no gene match: 18. CDR3 protein: CASSTSPDRVLYSTGELFF. DNA for the CDR3: TGCGCCAGCAGCACTAGTCCGGACAGGGTATTATATAGCACCGGGGAGCTGTTTTTT.

The genes are TRBV28 and TRBJ2-7; D may be TRBD1 (6 bases). The CDR3 covers 13 residues. The germline V gene encodes CDR1 MDHEN and CDR2 SYDVKM. The ends were cut back, 4 bases at V and 1 base at J, with 8 bases in the middle. The CDR3 DNA follows: TGTGCCAGCAGTTCTACAGGGTCCTACGAGCAGTACTTC. This sequence encodes CASSSTGSYEQYF.

The genes are TRBV5-5 and TRBJ2-2; 7 nucleotides align to TRBD1. The V gene end was trimmed by 5 bases and the J gene end by 0 bases; junction bases not matched to a gene: 7. Germline V gene data show CDR1 as SGHKS and CDR2 as YYEKEE (reference sequence). This CDR3 is 16 amino acids long. The CDR3 nucleotides are TGTGCCAGCAGAGCATTTGGGACAGCGAACACCGGGGAGCTGTTTTTT. Its protein is CASRAFGTANTGELFF.

The chain is built from TRBV19 and TRBJ2-2; D not resolved. V lost 1 base, J lost 5 bases, and 11 bases lay in between. Per the germline V gene, CDR1 is LNHDA and CDR2 is SQIVND (reference sequence). The CDR3 contains 15 residues. CDR3 protein: CASSIAGSTTGELFF. CDR3 coding DNA: TGTGCCAGTAGTATAGCTGGCAGTACGACCGGGGAGCTGTTTTTT.